A selection of T cell receptor beta chains follows, all from one sample in a study of T cell responses to AZD1222 COVID-19 vaccine. TCRdb's copy holds only in-frame clones and misses some; the assay was immunoSEQ multiplex PCR. The repertoire holds approximately 100,000 clones, with approximately 91% as singletons. This specimen consisted of peripheral blood, obtained on day 0 of AZD1222 vaccination. The source is an adult in good health. Each CDR3 is given with its conserved first and last residue. A D gene is named only where the DNA matches it firmly. Clone sizes are given selectively: once, few, many, or a class where the clone is expanded.

d_call j_call v_call clone_size cdr3_nt cdr3_aa
- TRBJ1-2 TRBV28 - TGTGCCAGCAGTCGTCGAGGTGGCTACACCTTC CASSRRGGYTF
- TRBJ2-5 TRBV4-2 - TGTGCCAGCAGCCAGCCTAGTGAAGAGACCCAGTACTTC CASSQPSEETQYF
- TRBJ2-7 TRBV7-2 - TGTGCCAGCAGCTTAAGGGGAGCCTACGAGCAGTACTTC CASSLRGAYEQYF
TRBD1 TRBJ1-2 TRBV7-2 - TGTGCCAGCAGCCCTGGGACAGTGGCAACTAACTATGGCTACACCTTC CASSPGTVATNYGYTF
TRBD2 TRBJ2-1 TRBV30 - TGTGCCTTTAGCGGGGGGTCCGACAATGAGCAGTTCTTC CAFSGGSDNEQFF
- TRBJ2-5 TRBV7-8 - TGTGCCAGCAGCCCGCCCCGGCTCCCTAAAAAAGGACGGGAGACCCAGTACTTC CASSPPRLPKKGRETQYF
- TRBJ1-1 TRBV4-1 - TGCGCCAGCAGCCAAGATGAGAGGGGTGTGAACACTGAAGCTTTCTTT CASSQDERGVNTEAFF
- TRBJ1-6 TRBV28 - TGTGCCAGCAGTCCCCCCCTTACCGGTTCTGAAGATTCACCCCTCCACTTT CASSPPLTGSEDSPLHF
- TRBJ1-2 TRBV4-1 once TGCGCCAGCCTCAGCCAACTCGGTCAGGCACAGGTCAATGGCTACACCTTC CASLSQLGQAQVNGYTF
TRBD1 TRBJ2-5 TRBV5-1 once TGCGCCAGCAGCTTGCGGGACAGGGAAGAGACCCAGTACTTC CASSLRDREETQYF
- TRBJ1-6 TRBV7-6 - TGTGCCAGCAGCCCCAGGACGGGAAGGGGACCCCTCCACTTT CASSPRTGRGPLHF
- TRBJ1-4 TRBV5-1 - TGCGCCAGCAGCTTGCAAGGGTTCGGTGAAAAACTGTTTTTT CASSLQGFGEKLFF
- TRBJ1-2 TRBV21-1 - TGTGCCAGCAGCAAAGGGGTCTCCTCCAGGGCCTATGGCTACACCTTC CASSKGVSSRAYGYTF
- TRBJ1-2 TRBV7-2 - TGTGCCAGCAGCTTACGGGACTATGGCTACACCTTC CASSLRDYGYTF
TRBD2 TRBJ2-5 TRBV7-9 - TGTGCCAGCAGCTTACTAGCGGCGGGACAAGAGACCCAGTACTTC CASSLLAAGQETQYF
- TRBJ2-5 TRBV7-2 - TGTGCCAGCAGCTTAGGGTTCGTCTGGGGGGAGACCCAGTACTTC CASSLGFVWGETQYF
- TRBJ2-2 TRBV5-4 - TGTGCCAGCAGCCGTCCGGGACTCATAAACACCGGGGAGCTGTTTTTT CASSRPGLINTGELFF
- TRBJ1-6 TRBV12-3/TRBV12-4 - TGTGCCAGCAATATAGGGGCCAATTCACCCCTCCACTTT CASNIGANSPLHF
TRBD1 TRBJ2-3 TRBV5-1 - TGCGCCAGCAGCCTGGGGACAGGGGGCGTCCGCACAGATACGCAGTATTTT CASSLGTGGVRTDTQYF
TRBD2 TRBJ2-1 TRBV5-1 few TGCGCCAGCAGCCCCATAGCGGGGGGGGAGAATGAGCAGTTCTTC CASSPIAGGENEQFF
TRBD1 TRBJ1-5 TRBV19 - TGTGCCAGTAGTATAGCAGGGGGGACCAATCAGCCCCAGCATTTT CASSIAGGTNQPQHF
- TRBJ1-2 TRBV20-1 - TGCAGTGCTGCGAACTATGGCTACACCTTC CSAANYGYTF
- TRBJ1-1 TRBV5-1 - TGCGCCAGCAGCGTGGGCACAGCCTTGGACACTGAAGCTTTCTTT CASSVGTALDTEAFF
TRBD1 TRBJ1-6 TRBV5-5 - TGTGCCAGCAGTCCTTCTAAGGGACAGTATAATTCACCCCTCCACTTT CASSPSKGQYNSPLHF
- TRBJ2-1 TRBV7-2 - TGTGCCAGCAGCACCGGCGGGGTTTCCTACAATGAGCAGTTCTTC CASSTGGVSYNEQFF
- TRBJ2-3 TRBV4-1 - TGCGCCAGCAGCCAAGGGACGGGAAGGGGCGGAGATACGCAGTATTTT CASSQGTGRGGDTQYF
- TRBJ2-1 TRBV19 - TGTGCCAGTAGTATTATGGGGGATTGGGTTGAGCAGTTCTTC CASSIMGDWVEQFF
- TRBJ2-3 TRBV6-6 - TGTGCCAGCAGTTACTCGGACTATTCTCTCACAGATACGCAGTATTTT CASSYSDYSLTDTQYF